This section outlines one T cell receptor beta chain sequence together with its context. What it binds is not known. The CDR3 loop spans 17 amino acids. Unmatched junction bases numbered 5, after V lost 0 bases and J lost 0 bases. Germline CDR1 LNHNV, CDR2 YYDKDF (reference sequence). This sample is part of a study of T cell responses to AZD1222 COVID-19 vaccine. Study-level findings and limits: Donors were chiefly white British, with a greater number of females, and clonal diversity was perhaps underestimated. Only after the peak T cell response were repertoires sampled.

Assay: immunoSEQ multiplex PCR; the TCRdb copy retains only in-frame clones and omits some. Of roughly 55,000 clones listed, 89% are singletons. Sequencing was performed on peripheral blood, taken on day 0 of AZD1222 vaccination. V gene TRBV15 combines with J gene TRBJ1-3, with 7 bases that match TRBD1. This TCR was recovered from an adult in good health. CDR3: CATSRDPDRASGNTIYF. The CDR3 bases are TGTGCCACCAGCAGAGATCCAGACAGGGCCTCTGGAAACACCATATATTTT.